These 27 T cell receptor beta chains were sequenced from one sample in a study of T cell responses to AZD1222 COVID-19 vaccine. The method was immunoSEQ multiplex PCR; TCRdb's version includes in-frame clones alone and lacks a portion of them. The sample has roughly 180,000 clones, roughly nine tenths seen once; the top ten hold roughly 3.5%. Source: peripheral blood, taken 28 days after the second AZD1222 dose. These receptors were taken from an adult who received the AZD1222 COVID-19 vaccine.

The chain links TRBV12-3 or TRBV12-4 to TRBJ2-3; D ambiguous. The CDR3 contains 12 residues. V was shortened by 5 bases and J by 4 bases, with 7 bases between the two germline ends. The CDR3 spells CASSPHPDTQYF. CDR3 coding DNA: TGTGCCAGCAGTCCGCACCCAGATACGCAGTATTTT.

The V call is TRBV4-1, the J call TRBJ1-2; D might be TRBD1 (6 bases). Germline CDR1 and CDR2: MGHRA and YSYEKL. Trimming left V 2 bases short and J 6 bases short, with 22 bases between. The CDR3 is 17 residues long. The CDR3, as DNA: TGCGCCAGCAGCCAATTGGCCAGGGGCTCACTCGTGGATGGCTACACCTTC. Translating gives CASSQLARGSLVDGYTF.

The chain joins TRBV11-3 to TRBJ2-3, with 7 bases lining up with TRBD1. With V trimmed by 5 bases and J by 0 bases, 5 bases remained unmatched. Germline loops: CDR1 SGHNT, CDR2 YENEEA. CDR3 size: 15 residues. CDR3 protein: CASSDQGVSTDTQYF. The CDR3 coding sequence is TGTGCCAGCAGCGACCAGGGGGTCAGCACAGATACGCAGTATTTT.

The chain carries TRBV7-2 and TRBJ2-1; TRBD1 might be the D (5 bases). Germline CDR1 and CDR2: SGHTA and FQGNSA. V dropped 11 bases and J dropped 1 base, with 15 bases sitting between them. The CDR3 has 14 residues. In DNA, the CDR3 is TGTGCCGGTGGGGCGCAAGGATCCTACAATGAGCAGTTCTTC. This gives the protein CAGGAQGSYNEQFF.

The CDR3 loop reads CASSFARYGYTF. DNA for the CDR3: TGTGCCAGCAGTTTTGCGCGGTATGGCTACACCTTC. The rearrangement uses TRBV28 and TRBJ1-2; D is unclear. Germline CDR1 and CDR2: MDHEN and SYDVKM. V lost 3 bases to trimming and J lost 5 bases, with 7 bases between them. The CDR3 sequence is 12 residues long.

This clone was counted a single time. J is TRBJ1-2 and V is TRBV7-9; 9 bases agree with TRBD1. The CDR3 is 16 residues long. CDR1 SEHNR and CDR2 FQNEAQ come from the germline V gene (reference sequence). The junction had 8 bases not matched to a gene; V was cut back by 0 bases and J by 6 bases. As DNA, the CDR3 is TGTGCCAGCAGCTTAGCGGGTGTACAGGGGGCCCATGGCTACACCTTC. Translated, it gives CASSLAGVQGAHGYTF.

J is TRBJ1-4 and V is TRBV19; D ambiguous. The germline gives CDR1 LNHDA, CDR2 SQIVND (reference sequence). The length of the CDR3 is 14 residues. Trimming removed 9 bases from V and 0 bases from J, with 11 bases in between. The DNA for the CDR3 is TGTGCCAGCCGCGGGGTAGCAACTAATGAAAAACTGTTTTTT. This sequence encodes CASRGVATNEKLFF.

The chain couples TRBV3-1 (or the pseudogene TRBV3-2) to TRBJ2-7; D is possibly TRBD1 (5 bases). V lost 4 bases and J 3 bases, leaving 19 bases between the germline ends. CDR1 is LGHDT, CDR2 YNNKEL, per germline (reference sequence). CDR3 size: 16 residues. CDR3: CASSRNSGSRSYEQYF. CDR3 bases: TGTGCCAGCAGCCGCAACTCAGGGTCTCGGAGCTACGAGCAGTACTTC.

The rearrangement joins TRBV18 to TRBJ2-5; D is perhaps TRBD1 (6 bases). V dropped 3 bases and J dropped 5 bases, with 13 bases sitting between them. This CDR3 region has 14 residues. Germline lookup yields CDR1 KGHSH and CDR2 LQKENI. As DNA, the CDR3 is TGTGCCAGCTCACCGGACAGCCAGTGGGAGACCCAGTACTTC. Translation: CASSPDSQWETQYF.

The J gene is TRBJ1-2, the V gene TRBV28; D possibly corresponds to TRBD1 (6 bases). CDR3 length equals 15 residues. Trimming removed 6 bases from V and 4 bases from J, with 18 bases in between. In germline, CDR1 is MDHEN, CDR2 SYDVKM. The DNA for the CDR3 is TGTGCCAGCAGACATAGAGTTCAGGGGTCCTATGGCTACACCTTC. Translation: CASRHRVQGSYGYTF.

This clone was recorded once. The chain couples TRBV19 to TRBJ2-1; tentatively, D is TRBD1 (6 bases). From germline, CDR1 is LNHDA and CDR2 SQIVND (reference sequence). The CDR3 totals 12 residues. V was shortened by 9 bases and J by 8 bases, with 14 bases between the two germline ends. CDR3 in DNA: TGTGCCAGCTCGAGGGGGTTAGATGAGCAGTTCTTC. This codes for CASSRGLDEQFF.

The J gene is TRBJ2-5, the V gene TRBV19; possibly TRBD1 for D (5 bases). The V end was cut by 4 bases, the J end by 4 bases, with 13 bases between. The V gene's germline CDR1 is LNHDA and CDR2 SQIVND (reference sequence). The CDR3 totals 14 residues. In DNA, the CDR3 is TGTGCCAGTAGTACGACCCGCCAGGGAGAGACCCAGTACTTC. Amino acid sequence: CASSTTRQGETQYF.

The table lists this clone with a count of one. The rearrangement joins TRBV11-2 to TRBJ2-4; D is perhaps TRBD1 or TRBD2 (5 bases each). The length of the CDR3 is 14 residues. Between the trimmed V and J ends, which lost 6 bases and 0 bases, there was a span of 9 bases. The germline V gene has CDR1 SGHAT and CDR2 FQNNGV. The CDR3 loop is CASRPGTAKNIQYF. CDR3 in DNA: TGTGCCAGCAGACCCGGGACAGCCAAAAACATTCAGTACTTC.

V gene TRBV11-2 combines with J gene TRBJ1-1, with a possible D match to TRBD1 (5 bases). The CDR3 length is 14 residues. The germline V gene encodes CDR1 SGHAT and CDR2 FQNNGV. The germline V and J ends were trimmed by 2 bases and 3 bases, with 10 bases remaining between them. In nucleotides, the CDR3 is TGTGCCAGCAGCTTACAGGGTACTCACACTGAAGCTTTCTTT. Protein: CASSLQGTHTEAFF.

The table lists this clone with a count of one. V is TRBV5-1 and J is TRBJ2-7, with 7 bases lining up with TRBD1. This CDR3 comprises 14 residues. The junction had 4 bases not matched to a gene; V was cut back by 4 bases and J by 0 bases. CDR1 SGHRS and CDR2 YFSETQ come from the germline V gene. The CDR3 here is CASSEQGPSYEQYF. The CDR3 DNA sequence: TGCGCCAGCAGCGAACAGGGGCCCTCCTACGAGCAGTACTTC. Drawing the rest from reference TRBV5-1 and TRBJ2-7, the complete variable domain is KAGVTQTPRYLIKTRGQQVTLSCSPISGHRSVSWYQQTPGQGLQFLFEYFSETQRNKGNFPGRFSGRQFSNSRSEMNVSTLELGDSALYLCASSEQGPSYEQYFGPGTRLTVT.

CDR3 region: CASSYSRRDIYGYTF. The CDR3 DNA is TGTGCCAGCAGTTACTCGAGACGGGACATCTATGGCTACACCTTC. The J gene is TRBJ1-2, the V gene TRBV6-5; the D gene is possibly TRBD1 (6 bases). CDR1 and CDR2 (germline): MNHEY, SVGAGI. CDR3 length: 15 amino acids. Between the trimmed V and J ends, which lost 0 bases and 4 bases, there was a span of 12 bases.

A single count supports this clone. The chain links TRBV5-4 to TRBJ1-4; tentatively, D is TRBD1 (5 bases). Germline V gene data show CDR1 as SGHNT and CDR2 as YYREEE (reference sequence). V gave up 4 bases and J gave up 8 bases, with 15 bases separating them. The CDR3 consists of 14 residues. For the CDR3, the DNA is TGTGCCAGCAGCCGCCCGGGACCGGAGGAAAAACTGTTTTTT. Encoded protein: CASSRPGPEEKLFF.

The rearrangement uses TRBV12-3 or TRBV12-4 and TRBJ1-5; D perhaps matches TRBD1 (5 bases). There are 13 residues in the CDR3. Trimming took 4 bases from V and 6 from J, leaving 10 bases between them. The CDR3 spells CASSSGGSQPQHF. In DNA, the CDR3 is TGTGCCAGCAGTTCTGGGGGAAGTCAGCCCCAGCATTTT.

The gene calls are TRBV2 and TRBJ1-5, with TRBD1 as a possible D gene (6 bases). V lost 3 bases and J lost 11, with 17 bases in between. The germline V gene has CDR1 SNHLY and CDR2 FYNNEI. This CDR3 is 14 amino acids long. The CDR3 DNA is TGTGCCAGCAGTGAGGGGGGCGGACCTCCGGCCCAGCATTTT. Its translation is CASSEGGGPPAQHF. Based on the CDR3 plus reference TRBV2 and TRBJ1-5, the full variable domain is EPEVTQTPSHQVTQMGQEVILRCVPISNHLYFYWYRQILGQKVEFLVSFYNNEISEKSEIFDDQFSVERPDGSNFTLKIRSTKLEDSAMYFCASSEGGGPPAQHFGDGTRLSIL.

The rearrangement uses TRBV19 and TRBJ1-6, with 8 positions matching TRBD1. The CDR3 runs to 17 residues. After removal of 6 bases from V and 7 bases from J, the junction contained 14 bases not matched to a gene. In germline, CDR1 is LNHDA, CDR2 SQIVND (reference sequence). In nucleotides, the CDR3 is TGTGCCAGTAGCCCCTGGGGGAGGGGACAGGTAAATTCACCCCTCCACTTT. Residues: CASSPWGRGQVNSPLHF.

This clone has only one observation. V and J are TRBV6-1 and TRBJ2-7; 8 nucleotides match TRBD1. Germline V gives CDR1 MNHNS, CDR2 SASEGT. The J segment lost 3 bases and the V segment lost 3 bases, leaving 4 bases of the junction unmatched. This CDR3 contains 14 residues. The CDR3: CASSEGDRNYEQYF. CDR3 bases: TGTGCCAGCAGTGAGGGGGACAGGAACTACGAGCAGTACTTC.

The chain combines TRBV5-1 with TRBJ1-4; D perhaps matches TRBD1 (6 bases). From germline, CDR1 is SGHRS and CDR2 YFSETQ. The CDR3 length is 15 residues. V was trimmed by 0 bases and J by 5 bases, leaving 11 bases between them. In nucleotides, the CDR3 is TGCGCCAGCAGCTTGGGGCAGGGGAAAAATGAAAAACTGTTTTTT. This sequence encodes CASSLGQGKNEKLFF.

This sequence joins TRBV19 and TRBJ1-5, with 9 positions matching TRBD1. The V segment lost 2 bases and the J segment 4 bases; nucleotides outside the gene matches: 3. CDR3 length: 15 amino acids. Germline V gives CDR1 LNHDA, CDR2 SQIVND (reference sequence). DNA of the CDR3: TGTGCCAGTAGTATAATCGGGACAGGGAATCAGCCCCAGCATTTT. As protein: CASSIIGTGNQPQHF.

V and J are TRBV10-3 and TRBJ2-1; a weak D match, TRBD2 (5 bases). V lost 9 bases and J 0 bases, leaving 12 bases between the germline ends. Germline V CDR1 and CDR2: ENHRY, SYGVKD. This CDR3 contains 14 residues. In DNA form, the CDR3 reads TGTGCCATTAGCGACCCGAGCTCCTACAATGAGCAGTTCTTC. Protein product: CAISDPSSYNEQFF.

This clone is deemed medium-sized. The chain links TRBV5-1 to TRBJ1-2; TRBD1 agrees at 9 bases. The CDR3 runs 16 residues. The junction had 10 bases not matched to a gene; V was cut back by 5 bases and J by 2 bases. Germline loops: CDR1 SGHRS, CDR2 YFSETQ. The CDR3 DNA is TGCGCCAGCAGGGAAGGACAGGGGAATTTCAACTATGGCTACACCTTC. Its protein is CASREGQGNFNYGYTF. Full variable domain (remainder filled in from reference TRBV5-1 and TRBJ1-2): KAGVTQTPRYLIKTRGQQVTLSCSPISGHRSVSWYQQTPGQGLQFLFEYFSETQRNKGNFPGRFSGRQFSNSRSEMNVSTLELGDSALYLCASREGQGNFNYGYTFGSGTRLTVV.

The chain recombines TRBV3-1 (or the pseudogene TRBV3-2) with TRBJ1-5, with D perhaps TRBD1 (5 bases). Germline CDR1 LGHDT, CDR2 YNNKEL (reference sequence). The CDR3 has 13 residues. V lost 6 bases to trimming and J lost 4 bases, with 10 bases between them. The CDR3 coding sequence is TGTGCCAGCAGTTTCGCAGGGAATCAGCCCCAGCATTTT. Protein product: CASSFAGNQPQHF.

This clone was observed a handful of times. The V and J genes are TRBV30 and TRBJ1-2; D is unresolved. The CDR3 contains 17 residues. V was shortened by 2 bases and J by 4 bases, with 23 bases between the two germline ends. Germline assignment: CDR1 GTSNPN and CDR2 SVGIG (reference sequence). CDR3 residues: CAWSPPFDPDGSYGYTF. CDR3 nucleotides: TGTGCCTGGAGTCCCCCCTTTGACCCGGACGGGAGCTATGGCTACACCTTC.